The clone carrying this T cell receptor beta chain occurred many times. Its antigen is not identified. This sample is drawn from a study of human T cells and chemical hapten exposure. Overall study findings and caveats: Following DPC sensitization, TCRs present above 1 in 1000 frequency showed no change.

The time point was: patch test 3, about 24 weeks after DPC sensitization. Treatment given: therapeutic diphenylcyclopropenone sensitization with weekly scalp DPC. Before extraction, the whole blood was not fractionated, and total RNA was taken from it. Those who donated were patients with alopecia, 18 to 70 years of age, and suitable for DPC. The CDR3 has 15 residues. V was clipped by 0 bases and J by 2 bases, with 8 bases between them. Germline V gene data show CDR1 as SGHTA and CDR2 as FQGTGA. Single cDNA molecules in the library carried unique molecular identifiers attached during preparation. MiXCR was run by TCRdb on the RACE reads, yielding one entry per CDR3 protein. Of under 50,000 distinct CDR3 sequences detected, 9.5% appear once; the ten largest clones hold about 27%.

The origin of this receptor is a man between 45 and 60 years old with alopecia areata. Some clones in this sample may be carry-over from other donors' samples. The input for sequencing was whole blood, taken in connection with sensitization to the hapten diphenylcyclopropenone (DPC). V and J are TRBV7-3 and TRBJ1-5; D unresolved. The CDR3 sequence: CASSLTGHGNQPQHF. CDR3 coding DNA: TGTGCCAGCAGCTTAACCGGGCATGGCAATCAGCCCCAGCATTTT.